The 16 T cell receptor beta chains below come from one sample, sequenced in a study of siplizumab effects on memory and regulatory T cells. Clones were sequenced by immunoSEQ multiplex PCR, and TCRdb holds only the in-frame ones, with some missing. The table shows fewer than 120,000 clones, with roughly 92% occurring only once. The sequenced sample was CD4+ T cells sorted from blood. The receptor source for this set is a human donor in good health.

This clone was observed a few times. The V and J genes are TRBV5-5 and TRBJ1-3, with D perhaps matching TRBD1 (6 bases). CDR1 and CDR2 (germline): SGHKS, YYEKEE (reference sequence). Trimming removed 5 bases at V and 3 bases at J, with 9 bases between. The CDR3 extends over 13 amino acids. CDR3 in amino acids: CASSGRGGNTIYF. As DNA, the CDR3 is TGTGCCAGCAGTGGCAGGGGTGGAAACACCATATATTTT.

V and J are TRBV9 and TRBJ1-2; 10 bases agree with TRBD1. J lost 3 bases, V lost 3 bases, and 2 bases had no gene match. The germline CDR1 and CDR2 sequences are SGDLS and YYNGEE. This CDR3 has 14 residues. As DNA, the CDR3 is TGTGCCAGCAGCGGCGGGACAGGGGACTATGGCTACACCTTC. Translated: CASSGGTGDYGYTF.

The CDR3 spells CSARTGSADTQYF. CDR3 nucleotide sequence: TGCAGCGCCCGGACAGGGTCGGCGGATACGCAGTATTTT. This chain uses TRBV29-1 with TRBJ2-3, with 8 bases matching TRBD1. Germline V gives CDR1 SQVTM, CDR2 ANQGSEA. The V gene end was trimmed by 7 bases and the J gene end by 6 bases; junction bases not matched to a gene: 9. The CDR3 runs to 13 residues.

The chain is built from TRBV2 and TRBJ2-1; possibly TRBD1 for D (6 bases). The CDR3 runs to 14 residues. V shed 6 bases and J shed 12 bases, with 21 bases lying between them. Germline V gene data show CDR1 as SNHLY and CDR2 as FYNNEI. The CDR3 loop is CASRGEGGPGLQFF. The CDR3 nucleotides are TGTGCCAGCAGAGGGGAAGGGGGTCCGGGGTTGCAGTTCTTC.

This clone was counted between two and nine times. The CDR3 DNA follows: TGTGCCAGCAGCTCAGACAGGGTCACCGGGGAGCTGTTTTTT. Protein sequence: CASSSDRVTGELFF. This chain connects TRBV7-9 to TRBJ2-2; 7 bases line up with TRBD1. The V and J ends lost 4 bases and 4 bases, in that order; junction bases with no gene match: 3. This CDR3 is built from 14 residues. Germline-derived CDR1 and CDR2 are SEHNR and FQNEAQ (reference sequence).

The CDR3: CASHRVGESSYNSPLHF. The CDR3 nucleotides are TGTGCCAGCCACCGGGTGGGAGAGAGCTCCTATAATTCACCCCTCCACTTT. This chain joins TRBV7-9 and TRBJ1-6; D gene uncertain. The CDR3 length is 17 residues. Germline lookup yields CDR1 SEHNR and CDR2 FQNEAQ (reference sequence). Trimming pared 8 bases from V and 0 bases from J, leaving 17 bases between.

The chain has TRBV27 and TRBJ2-2; D remains ambiguous. Germline V gene sequence: CDR1 MNHEY, CDR2 SMNVEV (reference sequence). The CDR3 spans 16 residues. Trimming removed 3 bases at V and 0 bases at J, with 11 bases between. The CDR3: CASSFLGLPNTGELFF. CDR3 bases: TGTGCCAGCAGTTTCCTAGGTCTCCCGAACACCGGGGAGCTGTTTTTT.

This clone has more than one count but fewer than ten. The chain combines TRBV7-8 with TRBJ2-4; D may be TRBD1 (5 bases). Germline-derived CDR1 and CDR2 are SGHVS and FQNEAQ. There are 11 residues in the CDR3. Trimming shortened V by 3 bases and J by 8 bases, and 5 bases separated the two germline ends. The CDR3 nucleotides are TGTGCCAGCAGCTTGACAGACATTCAGTACTTC. It yields the protein CASSLTDIQYF.

About this clone: The junction shows a germline mismatch at one end, possibly a read error. The V call is TRBV7-7, the J call TRBJ2-5, with a weak D call TRBD1 (6 bases). The CDR3 contains 14 residues. CDR1 is SSHAT, CDR2 FNYEAQ, per germline (reference sequence). As DNA, the CDR3 is TGTGCTAGCAGCTTACAGGGATACCAAGAGACCCAGTACTTC. Translating gives CASSLQGYQETQYF.

The chain carries TRBV2 and TRBJ2-3; 10 positions match TRBD2. V was clipped by 5 bases and J by 10 bases; unmatched bases: 9. CDR3 length: 14 amino acids. Germline loops: CDR1 SNHLY, CDR2 FYNNEI. The CDR3, as DNA: TGTGCCAGCAGTTACAGGACTAGCGGCTCAGCGCAGTATTTT. It yields the protein CASSYRTSGSAQYF.

A single count supports this clone. The CDR3 here is CSAKGNEQFF. The CDR3 coding sequence is TGCAGTGCTAAAGGCAATGAGCAGTTCTTC. This chain uses TRBV20-1 with TRBJ2-1, with D unresolved. The CDR3 sequence is 10 residues long. V was clipped by 4 bases and J by 6 bases, with 4 bases between them. The germline gives CDR1 DFQATT, CDR2 SNEGSKA (reference sequence).

This clone was observed once. The chain employs TRBV2 and TRBJ1-2; D possibly corresponds to TRBD1 (5 bases). Germline values: CDR1 SNHLY, CDR2 FYNNEI. The CDR3 runs to 12 residues. V was cut by 7 bases and J by 4 bases, with 10 bases left in between. The CDR3 nucleotides are TGTGCCAGCAACCGGGACGTCTATGGCTACACCTTC. Encoded protein: CASNRDVYGYTF. Filled out from reference TRBV2 and TRBJ1-2, the complete variable domain reads EPEVTQTPSHQVTQMGQEVILRCVPISNHLYFYWYRQILGQKVEFLVSFYNNEISEKSEIFDDQFSVERPDGSNFTLKIRSTKLEDSAMYFCASNRDVYGYTFGSGTRLTVV.

This clone was counted once. The genes are TRBV21-1 and TRBJ2-1; the D segment call TRBD2 is taken from the table without a DNA check. TRBV21-1 is described as a pseudogene. The CDR3 extends over 18 amino acids. The CDR3 is CASSKKKRRLAGVNEQFF. The CDR3 DNA sequence: TGTGCCAGCAGCAAAAAGAAGAGGAGACTAGCGGGAGTCAATGAGCAGTTCTTC.

This clone came up once. The chain couples TRBV5-4 to TRBJ2-1; either TRBD1 or TRBD2 may fit D (7 bases each). Germline CDR1 reads SGHNT; CDR2 reads YYREEE (reference sequence). Trimming left V 4 bases short and J 4 bases short, with 18 bases between. This CDR3 is 16 amino acids long. In DNA form, the CDR3 reads TGTGCCAGCAGCCCAGGGGGGGGGCCAACTTACAATGAGCAGTTCTTC. It specifies CASSPGGGPTYNEQFF. Together with reference TRBV5-4 and TRBJ2-1, the CDR3 gives the full variable domain: ETGVTQSPTHLIKTRGQQVTLRCSSQSGHNTVSWYQQALGQGPQFIFQYYREEENGRGNFPPRFSGLQFPNYSSELNVNALELDDSALYLCASSPGGGPTYNEQFFGPGTRLTVL.

This clone showed up just once. The rearrangement joins TRBV29-1 to TRBJ1-3, with D hard to call. From germline, CDR1 is SQVTM and CDR2 ANQGSEA. The V end was cut by 7 bases, the J end by 0 bases, with 13 bases between. The CDR3 length is 14 residues. The chain's CDR3 is CSARGSDSGNTIYF. Here the CDR3 DNA reads TGCAGCGCCCGTGGGAGTGACTCTGGAAACACCATATATTTT. The variable domain in full, with the rest retrieved from reference TRBV29-1 and TRBJ1-3, is SAVISQKPSRDICQRGTSLTIQCQVDSQVTMMFWYRQQPGQSLTLIATANQGSEATYESGFVIDKFPISRPNLTFSTLTVSNMSPEDSSIYLCSARGSDSGNTIYFGEGSWLTVV.

The chain uses TRBV27 and TRBJ2-1; maybe TRBD1 (6 bases). The ends were cut back, 4 bases at V and 10 bases at J, with 14 bases in the middle. Germline V gene data show CDR1 as MNHEY and CDR2 as SMNVEV (reference sequence). The CDR3 totals 13 residues. The CDR3 here is CASSSTSGVEQFF. CDR3 in DNA: TGTGCCAGCAGTTCCACCTCAGGGGTCGAGCAGTTCTTC.